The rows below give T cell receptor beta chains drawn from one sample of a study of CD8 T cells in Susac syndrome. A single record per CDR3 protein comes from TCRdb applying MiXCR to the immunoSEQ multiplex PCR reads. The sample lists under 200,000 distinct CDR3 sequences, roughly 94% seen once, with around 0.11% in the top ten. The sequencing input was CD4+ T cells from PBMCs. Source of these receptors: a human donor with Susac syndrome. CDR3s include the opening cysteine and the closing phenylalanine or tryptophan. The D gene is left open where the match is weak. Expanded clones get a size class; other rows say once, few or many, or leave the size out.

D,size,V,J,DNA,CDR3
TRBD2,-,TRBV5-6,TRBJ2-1,TGTGCCAGCAGCTTCAACTCCGGACTAGCGGGGGGCGTACTGGACAATGAGCAGTTCTTC,CASSFNSGLAGGVLDNEQFF
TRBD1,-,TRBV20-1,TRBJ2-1,TGCAGTGCTAGGGCCACAGGGGTTCTCTACAATGAGCAGTTCTTC,CSARATGVLYNEQFF
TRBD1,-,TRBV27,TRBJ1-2,TGTGCCAGCAGTTCCGAACCGGGACAGGGGATGTATGGCTACACCTTC,CASSSEPGQGMYGYTF
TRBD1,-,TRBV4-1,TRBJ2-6,TGCGCCAGCAGCCATGACAGGGGATCATCTGGGGCCAACGTCCTGACTTTC,CASSHDRGSSGANVLTF
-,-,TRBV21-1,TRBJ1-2,TGTGCCAGCAGCGTACCTTGGGGAGGGCTCTACACCTTC,CASSVPWGGLYTF
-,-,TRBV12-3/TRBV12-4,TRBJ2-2,TGTGCCAGCAGTTGGGGAGCGAGAAACACCGGGGAGCTGTTTTTT,CASSWGARNTGELFF
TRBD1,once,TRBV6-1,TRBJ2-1,TGTGCCAGCAGCCTTACAGGGGCCTTTAATGAGCAGTTCTTC,CASSLTGAFNEQFF
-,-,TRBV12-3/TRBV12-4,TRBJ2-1,TGTGCCAGCTCCCCGACAGGAAGAACGAACACTGAGCAGTTCTTC,CASSPTGRTNTEQFF
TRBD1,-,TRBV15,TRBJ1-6,TGTGCCACCAGCAGCCCCGAGGGGACAGGGTTCTCACCCCTCCACTTT,CATSSPEGTGFSPLHF
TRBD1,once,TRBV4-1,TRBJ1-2,TGCGCCAGCAGCCAACTTGGACAGGGGGAAAGAGGCTACACCTTC,CASSQLGQGERGYTF
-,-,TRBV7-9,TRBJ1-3,TGTGCCAGCAGCTTAGGAGGTTGGGACATCTCTGGAAACACCATATATTTT,CASSLGGWDISGNTIYF
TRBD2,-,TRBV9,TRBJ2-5,TGTGCCAGCAGCGTAGGGCTAGCGGGGGGGGAAGAGACCCAGTACTTC,CASSVGLAGGEETQYF
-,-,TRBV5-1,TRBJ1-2,TGCGCCAGCAGGGAGGGGTATGGCTACACCTTC,CASREGYGYTF
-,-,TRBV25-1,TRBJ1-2,TGTGCCAGCTCCCAGGGCGCGGGTGGCTACACCTTC,CASSQGAGGYTF
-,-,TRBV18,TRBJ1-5,TGTGCCAGCTCACCGGGAAGGGGAGGCAATCAGCCCCAGCATTTT,CASSPGRGGNQPQHF
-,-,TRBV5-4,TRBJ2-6,TGTGCCAGCAGCTCCTCTCGTTCTGGGGCCAACGTCCTGACTTTC,CASSSSRSGANVLTF
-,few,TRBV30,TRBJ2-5,TGTGCCTGGAGTCCCGGTGAGACCCAGTACTTC,CAWSPGETQYF
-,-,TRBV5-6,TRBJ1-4,TGTGCCAGCAGCACAGGGTTGGCAAAACTGTTTTTT,CASSTGLAKLFF
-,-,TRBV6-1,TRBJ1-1,TGTGCCAGCAGCCGAGGGGTGAACACTGAAGCTTTCTTT,CASSRGVNTEAFF
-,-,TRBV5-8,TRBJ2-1,TGTGCCAGCAGCCCCCTCCAGGCAAAGCGAGAGTTCTTC,CASSPLQAKREFF
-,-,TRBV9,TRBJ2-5,TGTGCCAGCAGCGTAGAGCCAGGCAGTAACCAAGAGACCCAGTACTTC,CASSVEPGSNQETQYF
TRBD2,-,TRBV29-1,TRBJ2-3,TGCAGCGTTGAGGGACTAGAAGGAGATACGCAGTATTTT,CSVEGLEGDTQYF
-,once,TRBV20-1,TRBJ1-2,TGCAGTGCTAGGAGACAGAGGGGAGCTAACTATGGCTACACCTTC,CSARRQRGANYGYTF
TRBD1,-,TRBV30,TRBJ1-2,TGTGCCTGGAGTCTCGGAAGGGGGCGGGACTATGGCTACACCTTC,CAWSLGRGRDYGYTF
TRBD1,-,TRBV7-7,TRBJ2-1,TGTGCCAGCAGCTTAGCGAAGACAGGGGTTAGAGATGAGCAGTTCTTC,CASSLAKTGVRDEQFF
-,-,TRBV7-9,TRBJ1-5,TGTGCCAGCAGCTTAGCCCTAGGTCAGGTCAATCAGCCCCAGCATTTT,CASSLALGQVNQPQHF
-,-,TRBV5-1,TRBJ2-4,TGCGCCAGCAGCAACGATGCCAAAAACATTCAGTACTTC,CASSNDAKNIQYF
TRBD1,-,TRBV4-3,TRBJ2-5,TGCGCCAGCAGCCAAGATATTACCACAGGGGCAGGGGGATTGGAGACCCAGTACTTC,CASSQDITTGAGGLETQYF
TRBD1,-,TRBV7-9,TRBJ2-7,TGTGCCAGCAGCTCCCGGGCAGGGGGCTGGTACGAGCAGTACTTC,CASSSRAGGWYEQYF
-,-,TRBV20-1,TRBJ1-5,TGCAGTGCTGTCTCTCGGACAATGAATCAGCCCCAGCATTTT,CSAVSRTMNQPQHF
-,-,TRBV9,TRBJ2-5,TGTGCCAGCAGCGTCTCAGGGGCACAAGAGACCCAGTACTTC,CASSVSGAQETQYF
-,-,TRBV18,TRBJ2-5,TGTGCCAGCTCACCAGGTTCAGGTGCAGAGACCCAGTACTTC,CASSPGSGAETQYF
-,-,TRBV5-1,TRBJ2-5,TGCGCCAGCAGCCCAGGGGTCAGAGGGCAAGAGACCCAGTACTTC,CASSPGVRGQETQYF
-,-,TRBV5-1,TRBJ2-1,TGCGCCAGCAGCTTGCCCCAGGGCTCGGGCAATGAGCAGTTCTTC,CASSLPQGSGNEQFF
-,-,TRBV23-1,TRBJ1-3,TGCGCCAGCAGTCCCGGACTCAGGCGGAACACCATATATTTT,CASSPGLRRNTIYF
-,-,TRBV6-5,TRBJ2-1,TGTGCCAGCAGTTACCGTCAGGGCCTCTACAATGAGCAGTTCTTC,CASSYRQGLYNEQFF
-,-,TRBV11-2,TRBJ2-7,TGTGCCAGCAGCTCCCGCAGCGAGCAGTACTTC,CASSSRSEQYF
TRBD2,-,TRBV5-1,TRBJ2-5,TGCGCCAGCAGCTTTCAGTCGGGGGGAGAGACCCAGTACTTC,CASSFQSGGETQYF
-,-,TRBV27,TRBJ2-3,TGTGCCAGCCAAAGGGCAGGGTTGAGCACAGATACGCAGTATTTT,CASQRAGLSTDTQYF
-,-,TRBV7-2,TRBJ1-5,TGTGCCAGCAGCTTCGTTGGGGTTAGCAATCAGCCCCAGCATTTT,CASSFVGVSNQPQHF
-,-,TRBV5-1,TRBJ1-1,TGCGCCAGCAGCCCGTCAGGGGATGGAACTGAAGCTTTCTTT,CASSPSGDGTEAFF
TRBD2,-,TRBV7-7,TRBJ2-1,TGTGCTAGCAGCCTCCTGGGGACTACAGAGCAGTTCTTC,CASSLLGTTEQFF
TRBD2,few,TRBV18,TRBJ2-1,TGTGCCAGCTCACCGTGGGGGGGTGAGCAGTTCTTC,CASSPWGGEQFF
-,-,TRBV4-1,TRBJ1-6,TGCGCCAGCAGCCTACGCAGGGAAACGCCGTCACCCCTCCACTTT,CASSLRRETPSPLHF
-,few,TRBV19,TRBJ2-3,TGTGCCAGTAGTTCACGCAGGGACACAGATACGCAGTATTTT,CASSSRRDTDTQYF
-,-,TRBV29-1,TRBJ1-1,TGCAGCGCTACAGGGTTCACTGAAGCTTTCTTT,CSATGFTEAFF
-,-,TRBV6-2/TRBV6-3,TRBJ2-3,TGTGCCAGCAGTGACGCCCGGACAAGCACAGATACGCAGTATTTT,CASSDARTSTDTQYF
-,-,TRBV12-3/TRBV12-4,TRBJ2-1,TGTGCCAGCAGTCTATTCGGGACAACTCACAATGAGCAGTTCTTC,CASSLFGTTHNEQFF
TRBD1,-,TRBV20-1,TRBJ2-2,TGCAGTGCTAGTACAGGGGGGTTCTCCGGGGAGCTGTTTTTT,CSASTGGFSGELFF
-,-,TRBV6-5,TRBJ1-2,TGTGCCAGCAGTTACTCATGGGGTGGCTACACCTTC,CASSYSWGGYTF
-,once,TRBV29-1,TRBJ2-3,TGCAGCGTTGAACCCAGGAACACAGATACGCAGTATTTT,CSVEPRNTDTQYF
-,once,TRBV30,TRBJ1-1,TGTGCCTGGAGTGGGGCCTTGAACACTGAAGCTTTCTTT,CAWSGALNTEAFF
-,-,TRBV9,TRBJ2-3,TGTGCCAGCAGCGAGAGAAACACAGATACGCAGTATTTT,CASSERNTDTQYF
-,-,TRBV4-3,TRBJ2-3,TGCGCCAGCAGCCAAGAGGCGGGGAGAGGTACAGATACGCAGTATTTT,CASSQEAGRGTDTQYF
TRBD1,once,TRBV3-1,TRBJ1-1,TGTGCCAGCAGCCAGGGGGACAGGGGGGGTACTGAAGCTTTCTTT,CASSQGDRGGTEAFF
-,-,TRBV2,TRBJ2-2,TGTGCCAGCAGCTACCACAATGGGGGGCGGAGCACCGGGGAGCTGTTTTTT,CASSYHNGGRSTGELFF
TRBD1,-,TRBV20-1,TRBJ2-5,TGCAGTGCTAGGACAGGGGCGTCTATCCAAGAGACCCAGTACTTC,CSARTGASIQETQYF
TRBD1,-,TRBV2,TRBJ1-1,TGTGCCACCGGGACAGGGGACACTGAAGCTTTCTTT,CATGTGDTEAFF
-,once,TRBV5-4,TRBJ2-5,TGTGCCAGCAGCTTGGAAAGGGTGGAGACCCAGTACTTC,CASSLERVETQYF
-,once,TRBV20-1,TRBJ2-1,TGCAGTGCTACCGCCCAGGGTTATGAGCAGTTCTTC,CSATAQGYEQFF